A single sample gave rise to the 17 T cell receptor beta chains below, sequenced in a study of the immune and genomic landscape of osteosarcoma. The repertoire was sequenced with immunoSEQ multiplex PCR; TCRdb's copy has only in-frame clones and lacks some. The table shows 1,500 to 2,000 clones, with 65% occurring only once. The sample consisted of primary tumor tissue from the T10 vertebra. The receptors stem from a man younger than 30 with osteosarcoma.

The chain links TRBV19 to TRBJ2-3; TRBD2 matches at 10 bases. CDR3 length: 14 residues. Germline V gene sequence: CDR1 LNHDA, CDR2 SQIVND (reference sequence). The junction had 5 bases not matched to a gene; V was cut back by 5 bases and J by 6 bases. CDR3 residues: CASSALAGDDTQYF. Here the CDR3 DNA reads TGTGCCAGTAGTGCTCTAGCGGGGGATGATACGCAGTATTTT.

This chain links TRBV2 with TRBJ2-7; the match to TRBD1 covers 10 bases. Trimming took 8 bases from V and 5 from J; bases not matched to a gene: 12. The CDR3 sequence is 15 residues long. Germline V lookup: CDR1 SNHLY, CDR2 FYNNEI. Here the CDR3 reads CASEEPGTGVHEQYF. DNA for the CDR3: TGTGCCAGCGAAGAGCCCGGGACAGGGGTCCACGAGCAGTACTTC.

The genes are TRBV7-4 and TRBJ2-6, with D uncertain. From germline, CDR1 is SGHVT and CDR2 SQSDAQ. The CDR3 contains 18 residues. V gave up 4 bases and J gave up 5 bases, with 21 bases separating them. The CDR3 DNA reads as TGTGCCAGCAGCTATCGGCATAGCTCACAAAGTCGGGCCAACGTCCTGACTTTC. This codes for CASSYRHSSQSRANVLTF.

The chain recombines TRBV11-3 with TRBJ1-3; D gene uncertain. The CDR3 has 15 residues. Trimming stripped 7 bases from V and 2 bases from J, with 15 bases between. Germline CDR1 is SGHNT and CDR2 is YENEEA. The CDR3 DNA reads as TGTGCCAGCAACAGCGGTCCCCCACCTGGAAACACCATATATTTT. Translation gives CASNSGPPPGNTIYF.

In its sample, this clone was seen a few times. The V and J genes are TRBV29-1 and TRBJ2-7, with D hard to call. Trimming cost V 4 bases and J 7 bases, with 14 bases left between them. The CDR3 loop spans 12 amino acids. CDR1 is SQVTM, CDR2 ANQGSEA, per germline. This chain's CDR3 is CSVGSPLGEQYF. Here the CDR3 DNA reads TGCAGCGTTGGGAGCCCGCTTGGGGAGCAGTACTTC.

The chain recombines TRBV6-5 with TRBJ2-7; D is undetermined. The length of the CDR3 is 13 residues. Trimming removed 6 bases at V and 4 bases at J, with 13 bases between. From germline, CDR1 is MNHEY and CDR2 SVGAGI. Here the CDR3 reads CASRRYQDYEQYF. CDR3 DNA sequence: TGTGCCAGCAGGAGATACCAAGATTACGAGCAGTACTTC.

CDR3 coding DNA: TGTGCCAGCAGCAGACTAGCGGGGGGCCTGGAGACCCAGTACTTC. Translating it yields CASSRLAGGLETQYF. The rearrangement uses TRBV7-2 and TRBJ2-5; 13 nucleotides match TRBD2. Germline CDR1 reads SGHTA; CDR2 reads FQGNSA. This CDR3 spans 15 amino acids. With V trimmed by 5 bases and J by 5 bases, 5 bases remained unmatched.

This clone was found a few times. The chain employs TRBV5-6 and TRBJ1-2; 8 bases fit TRBD1. The V gene end was trimmed by 4 bases and the J gene end by 6 bases; junction bases not matched to a gene: 5. This CDR3 has 13 residues. Germline loops: CDR1 SGHDT, CDR2 YYEEEE. In DNA form, the CDR3 reads TGTGCCAGCAGCCGGACAGGGACCCATGGCTACACCTTC. This encodes CASSRTGTHGYTF. The complete variable domain, with remaining parts taken from reference TRBV5-6 and TRBJ1-2, reads DAGVTQSPTHLIKTRGQQVTLRCSPKSGHDTVSWYQQALGQGPQFIFQYYEEEERQRGNFPDRFSGHQFPNYSSELNVNALLLGDSALYLCASSRTGTHGYTFGSGTRLTVV.

Comment on this clone: In the same sample, other DNA sequences code for this CDR3. V and J are TRBV25-1 and TRBJ2-7; D not resolved. V dropped 2 bases and J dropped 3 bases, with 5 bases sitting between them. Germline V gene data show CDR1 as MGHDK and CDR2 as SYGVNS. This CDR3 region has 12 residues. CDR3: CASSEGGYEQYF. The DNA of the CDR3 is TGTGCCAGCAGTGAAGGCGGCTACGAGCAGTACTTC.

The chain is built from TRBV19 and TRBJ2-7; 9 nucleotides align to TRBD1. Germline loops: CDR1 LNHDA, CDR2 SQIVND (reference sequence). The CDR3 spans 16 residues. Germline trimming cut 5 bases from V and 3 bases from J; bases unmatched to any gene: 11. CDR3 nucleotides: TGTGCCAGTAGTTTTACCGGGACAGGGAACCTCTACGAGCAGTACTTC. Translation: CASSFTGTGNLYEQYF. Drawing the rest from reference TRBV19 and TRBJ2-7, the complete variable domain is DGGITQSPKYLFRKEGQNVTLSCEQNLNHDAMYWYRQDPGQGLRLIYYSQIVNDFQKGDIAEGYSVSREKKESFPLTVTSAQKNPTAFYLCASSFTGTGNLYEQYFGPGTRLTVT.

The rearrangement joins TRBV2 to TRBJ1-1; D not resolved. Per germline, CDR1 SNHLY and CDR2 FYNNEI. The CDR3 length is 17 residues. V was shortened by 6 bases and J by 0 bases, with 20 bases between the two germline ends. CDR3 region: CASRGFMGRTMNTEAFF. In DNA form, the CDR3 reads TGTGCCAGCAGGGGGTTTATGGGGAGGACCATGAACACTGAAGCTTTCTTT.

The gene calls are TRBV5-6 and TRBJ1-3, with a tentative D call TRBD1 (5 bases). Germline V gene sequence: CDR1 SGHDT, CDR2 YYEEEE. This CDR3 region has 14 residues. V shed 4 bases and J shed 4 bases, with 12 bases lying between them. In DNA form, the CDR3 reads TGTGCCAGCAGCCAGGGTCTGCGGGGAAACACCATATATTTT. Amino acids: CASSQGLRGNTIYF.

The chain couples TRBV11-2 to TRBJ1-1; D is uncertain. The CDR3 is 13 residues long. V was trimmed by 6 bases and J by 3 bases, leaving 11 bases between them. The V gene's germline CDR1 is SGHAT and CDR2 FQNNGV. The CDR3 nucleotides are TGTGCCAGCAGACCCGGAAAGTACACTGAAGCTTTCTTT. Protein: CASRPGKYTEAFF.

The chain combines TRBV28 with TRBJ2-3; the D gene is possibly TRBD2 (5 bases). Germline CDR1 reads MDHEN; CDR2 reads SYDVKM. The V end was cut by 4 bases, the J end by 1 base, with 15 bases between. This CDR3 is 16 amino acids long. The CDR3 reads CASSSSSGVGTDTQYF. Written as DNA, the CDR3 is TGTGCCAGCAGTTCGTCCTCCGGGGTCGGCACAGATACGCAGTATTTT.

V usage is TRBV6-1 and J usage is TRBJ2-7, with D tentatively TRBD1 (5 bases). V lost 2 bases and J 3 bases, leaving 14 bases between the germline ends. There are 15 residues in the CDR3. CDR1 and CDR2 from the germline V gene are MNHNS and SASEGT. CDR3 region: CASSEWKGVIYEQYF. DNA for the CDR3: TGTGCCAGCAGTGAATGGAAAGGGGTGATCTACGAGCAGTACTTC.

In this sample, this clone turned up once. This chain joins TRBV6-1 and TRBJ2-1; D remains ambiguous. The ends were cut back, 7 bases at V and 0 bases at J, with 13 bases in the middle. The CDR3 contains 15 residues. The V gene's germline CDR1 is MNHNS and CDR2 SASEGT. The CDR3 sequence: CASTPTASSYNEQFF. CDR3 nucleotides: TGTGCCAGCACCCCGACGGCCAGCTCCTACAATGAGCAGTTCTTC.

To note about this clone: A read error may account for a junction end that differs from germline. Different DNA sequences within this sample yield the same CDR3. The chain carries TRBV9 and TRBJ2-7; weak D call: TRBD1 (6 bases). This CDR3 is built from 15 residues. From germline, CDR1 is SGDLS and CDR2 YYNGEE. The CDR3 region is CASSTLGATLNEQYF. Written as DNA, the CDR3 is TGTGCCAGCAGCACGTTGGGGGCGACTTTAAACGAGCAATACTTC.